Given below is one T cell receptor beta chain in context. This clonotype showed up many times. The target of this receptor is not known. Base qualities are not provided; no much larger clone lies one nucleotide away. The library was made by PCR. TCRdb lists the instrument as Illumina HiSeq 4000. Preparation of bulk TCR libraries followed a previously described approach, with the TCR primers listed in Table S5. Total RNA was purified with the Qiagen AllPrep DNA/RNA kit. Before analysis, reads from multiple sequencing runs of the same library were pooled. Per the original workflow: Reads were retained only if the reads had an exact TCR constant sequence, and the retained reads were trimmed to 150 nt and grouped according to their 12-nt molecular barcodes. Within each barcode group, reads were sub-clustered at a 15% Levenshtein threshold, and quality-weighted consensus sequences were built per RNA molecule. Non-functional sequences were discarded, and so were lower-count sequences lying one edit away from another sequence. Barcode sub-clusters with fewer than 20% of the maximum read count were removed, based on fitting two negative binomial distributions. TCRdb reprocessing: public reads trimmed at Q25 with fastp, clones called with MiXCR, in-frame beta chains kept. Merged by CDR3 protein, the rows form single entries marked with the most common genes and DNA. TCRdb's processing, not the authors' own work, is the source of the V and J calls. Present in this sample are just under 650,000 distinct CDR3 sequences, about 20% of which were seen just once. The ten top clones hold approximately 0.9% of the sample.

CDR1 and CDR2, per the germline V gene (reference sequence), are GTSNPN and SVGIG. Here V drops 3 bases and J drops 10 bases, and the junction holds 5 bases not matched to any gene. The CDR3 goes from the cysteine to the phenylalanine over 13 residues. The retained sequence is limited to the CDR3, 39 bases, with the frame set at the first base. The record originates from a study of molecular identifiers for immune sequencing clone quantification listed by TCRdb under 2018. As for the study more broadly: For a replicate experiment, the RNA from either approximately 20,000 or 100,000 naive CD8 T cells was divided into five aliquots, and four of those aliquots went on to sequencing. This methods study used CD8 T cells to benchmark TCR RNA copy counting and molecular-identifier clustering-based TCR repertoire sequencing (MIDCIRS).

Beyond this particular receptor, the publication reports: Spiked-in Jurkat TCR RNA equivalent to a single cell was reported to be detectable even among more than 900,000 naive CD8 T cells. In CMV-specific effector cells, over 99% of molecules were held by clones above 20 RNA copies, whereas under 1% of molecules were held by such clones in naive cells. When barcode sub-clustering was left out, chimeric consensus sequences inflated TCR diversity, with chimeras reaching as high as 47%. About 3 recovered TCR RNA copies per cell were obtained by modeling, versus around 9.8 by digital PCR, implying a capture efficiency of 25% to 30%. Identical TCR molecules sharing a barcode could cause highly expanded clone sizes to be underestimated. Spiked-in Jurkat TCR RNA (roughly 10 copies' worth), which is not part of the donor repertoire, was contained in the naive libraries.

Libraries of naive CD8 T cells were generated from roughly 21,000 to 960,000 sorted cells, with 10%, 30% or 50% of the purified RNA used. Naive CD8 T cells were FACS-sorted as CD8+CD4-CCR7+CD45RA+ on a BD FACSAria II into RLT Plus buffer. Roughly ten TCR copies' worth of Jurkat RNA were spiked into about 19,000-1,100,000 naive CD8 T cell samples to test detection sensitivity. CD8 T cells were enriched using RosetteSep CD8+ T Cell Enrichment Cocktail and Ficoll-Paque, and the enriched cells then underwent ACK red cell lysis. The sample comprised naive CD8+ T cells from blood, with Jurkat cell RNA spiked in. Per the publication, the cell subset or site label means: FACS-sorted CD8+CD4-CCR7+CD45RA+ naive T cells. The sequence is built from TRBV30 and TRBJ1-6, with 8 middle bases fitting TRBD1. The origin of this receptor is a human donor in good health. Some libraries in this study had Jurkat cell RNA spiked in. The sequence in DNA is TGTGCCTGGAGGCCAGGGGGCTCCTCACCCCTCCACTTT. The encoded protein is CAWRPGGSSPLHF.